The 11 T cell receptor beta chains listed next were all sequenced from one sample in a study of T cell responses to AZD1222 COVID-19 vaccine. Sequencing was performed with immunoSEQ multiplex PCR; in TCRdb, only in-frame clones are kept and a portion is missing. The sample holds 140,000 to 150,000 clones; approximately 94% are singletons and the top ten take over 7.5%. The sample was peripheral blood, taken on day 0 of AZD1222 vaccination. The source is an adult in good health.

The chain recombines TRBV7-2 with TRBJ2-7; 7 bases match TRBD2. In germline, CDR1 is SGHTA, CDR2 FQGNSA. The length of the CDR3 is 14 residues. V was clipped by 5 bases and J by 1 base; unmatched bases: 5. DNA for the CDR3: TGTGCCAGCAGCCAGCGGGGTAAATCCTACGAGCAGTACTTC. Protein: CASSQRGKSYEQYF.

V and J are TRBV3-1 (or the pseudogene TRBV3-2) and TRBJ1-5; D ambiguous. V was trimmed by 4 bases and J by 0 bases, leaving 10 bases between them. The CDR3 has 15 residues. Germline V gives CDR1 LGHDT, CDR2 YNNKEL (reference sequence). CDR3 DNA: TGTGCCAGCAGCCCCGCCAGTAATAGCAATCAGCCCCAGCATTTT. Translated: CASSPASNSNQPQHF.

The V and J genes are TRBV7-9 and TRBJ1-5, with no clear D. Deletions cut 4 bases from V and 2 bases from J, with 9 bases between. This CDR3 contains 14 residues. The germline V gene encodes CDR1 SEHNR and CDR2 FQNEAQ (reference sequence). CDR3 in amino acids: CASSSEGRNQPQHF. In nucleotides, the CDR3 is TGTGCCAGCAGCTCGGAGGGCCGCAATCAGCCCCAGCATTTT.

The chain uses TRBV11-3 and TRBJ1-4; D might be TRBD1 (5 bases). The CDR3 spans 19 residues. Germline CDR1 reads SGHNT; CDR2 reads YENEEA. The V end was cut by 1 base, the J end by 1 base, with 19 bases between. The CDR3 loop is CASSLGDLGTAGTNEKLFF. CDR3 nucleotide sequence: TGTGCCAGCAGCTTAGGTGACCTCGGGACCGCAGGAACTAATGAAAAACTGTTTTTT.

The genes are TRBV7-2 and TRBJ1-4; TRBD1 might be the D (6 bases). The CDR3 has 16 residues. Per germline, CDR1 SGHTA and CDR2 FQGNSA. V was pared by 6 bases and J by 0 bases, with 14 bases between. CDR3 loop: CASSLGGVATNEKLFF. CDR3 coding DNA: TGTGCCAGCAGTCTAGGGGGGGTTGCAACTAATGAAAAACTGTTTTTT.

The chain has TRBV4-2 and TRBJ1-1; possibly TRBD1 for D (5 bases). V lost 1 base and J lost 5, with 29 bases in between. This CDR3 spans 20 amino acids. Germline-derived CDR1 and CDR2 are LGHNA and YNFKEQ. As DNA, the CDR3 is TGTGCCAGCAGCCAAGGATTCGGGCGGCGCACCCCAAGGGGAAAAACTGAAGCTTTCTTT. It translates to CASSQGFGRRTPRGKTEAFF.

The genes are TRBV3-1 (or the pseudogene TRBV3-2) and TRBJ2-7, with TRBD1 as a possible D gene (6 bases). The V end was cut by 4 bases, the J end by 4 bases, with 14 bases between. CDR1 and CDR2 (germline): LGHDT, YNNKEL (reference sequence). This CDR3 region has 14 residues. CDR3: CASSPEDSFYEQYF. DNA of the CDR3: TGTGCCAGCAGCCCGGAGGACAGTTTTTACGAGCAGTACTTC.

The CDR3 DNA follows: TGTGCCTGGGGTCCTGGGGAGACCCAGTACTTC. It translates to CAWGPGETQYF. The rearrangement links TRBV30 to TRBJ2-5; D not certain. This CDR3 contains 11 residues. V lost 5 bases and J lost 5, with 9 bases in between. The germline gives CDR1 GTSNPN, CDR2 SVGIG (reference sequence).

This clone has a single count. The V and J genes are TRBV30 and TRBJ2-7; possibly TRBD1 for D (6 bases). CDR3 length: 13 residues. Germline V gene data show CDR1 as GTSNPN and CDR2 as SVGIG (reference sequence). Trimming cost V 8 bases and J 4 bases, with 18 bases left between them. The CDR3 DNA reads TGTGCCGGACACAGGGTAGGCCCTTACGAGCAGTACTTC. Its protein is CAGHRVGPYEQYF.

In nucleotides, the CDR3 is TGTGCCAGCAGCACCCCGAGGTCGGGGAGGGGGGAAAAACTGTTTTTT. Encoded protein: CASSTPRSGRGEKLFF. This chain links TRBV7-9 with TRBJ1-4, with TRBD1 as a possible D gene (6 bases). This CDR3 has 16 amino acids. With 5 bases removed from V and 8 bases from J, the gap between germline ends came to 21 bases. In germline, CDR1 is SEHNR, CDR2 FQNEAQ (reference sequence).

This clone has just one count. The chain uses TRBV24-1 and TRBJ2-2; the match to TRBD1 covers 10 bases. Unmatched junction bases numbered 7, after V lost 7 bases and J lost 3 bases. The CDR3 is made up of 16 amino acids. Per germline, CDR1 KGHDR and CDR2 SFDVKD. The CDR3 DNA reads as TGTGCCACCAGGGGGGACAGGGGAGACGACACCGGGGAGCTGTTTTTT. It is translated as CATRGDRGDDTGELFF.